This is a list of T cell receptor beta chains from one sample in a study of Tregs in tolerant kidney transplant recipients. For these TCRs, the target antigens are not known. The method was immunoSEQ multiplex PCR; TCRdb's version includes in-frame clones alone and lacks a portion of them. The sample has about 11,000 clones; around 91% are singletons. The sample consisted of Tregs from blood cultured with allogeneic cells, taken before the transplant. The receptors stem from a human patient who received a combined kidney and bone marrow transplant. Each CDR3 is given with its conserved first and last residue. D genes are given only for firm matches. Size tells how often a clone was seen (once, few, many) or the class of an expanded clone, and some rows leave it out.

d_call	cdr3_length	v_call	j_call	clone_size	cdr3_aa	cdr3_nt
.	10	TRBV20-1	TRBJ1-1	.	CSAAALKAFF	TGCAGTGCGGCCGCATTAAAGGCCTTCTTT
TRBD1	14	TRBV6-5	TRBJ1-4	once	CASSRDRINEKLFF	TGTGCCAGCAGCCGGGACAGGATAAATGAAAAACTGTTTTTT
.	15	TRBV4-2	TRBJ1-2	.	CASSQPGHQSLGYTF	TGTGCCAGCAGCCAGCCGGGACACCAGTCTTTGGGCTACACCTTC
.	11	TRBV18	TRBJ2-7	.	CASSPNYEQYF	TGTGCCAGCTCACCCAATTACGAGCAGTACTTC
TRBD2	16	TRBV25-1	TRBJ2-1	.	CASSGFQTSGNNEQFF	TGTGCCAGCAGTGGGTTCCAGACTAGCGGGAACAATGAGCAGTTCTTC
TRBD2	17	TRBV7-2	TRBJ2-7	few	CASRFAGFSGSSYEQYF	TGTGCCAGCCGCTTCGCTGGTTTTAGCGGGAGTTCCTACGAGCAGTACTTC
TRBD1	13	TRBV14	TRBJ1-1	.	CASSQDRATEAFF	TGTGCCAGCAGCCAGGACAGGGCTACTGAAGCTTTCTTT
.	14	TRBV5-1	TRBJ1-1	.	CASSSQVGGIEAFF	TGCGCCAGCAGCTCCCAGGTTGGAGGGATTGAAGCTTTCTTT
TRBD1	14	TRBV6-6	TRBJ2-7	.	CASSPGTVPYEQYF	TGTGCCAGCAGTCCGGGGACAGTACCCTACGAGCAGTACTTC
.	13	TRBV29-1	TRBJ1-6	.	CSVGGGPNSPLHF	TGCAGCGTCGGTGGGGGGCCCAATTCACCCCTCCACTTT
.	13	TRBV6-5	TRBJ1-6	.	CASSYSGDSPLHF	TGTGCCAGCAGTTACTCCGGAGATTCACCCCTCCACTTT
.	14	TRBV19	TRBJ1-1	.	CASNRVPENTEAFF	TGTGCCAGTAATCGGGTTCCCGAGAACACTGAAGCTTTCTTT
.	14	TRBV5-1	TRBJ1-1	.	CASSRGTAYTEAFF	TGCGCCAGCAGTCGGGGGACGGCCTACACTGAAGCTTTCTTT
TRBD1	19	TRBV7-2	TRBJ2-7	.	CASSHWDRGLLGSHIEQYF	TGTGCCAGCAGCCACTGGGACAGGGGCCTATTAGGTTCACACATCGAGCAGTACTTC
.	15	TRBV7-2	TRBJ2-7	.	CASSLVWTTLYEQYF	TGTGCCAGCAGCTTAGTCTGGACAACGCTTTACGAGCAGTACTTC
TRBD2	14	TRBV2	TRBJ2-3	.	CASVLAGLTRTQYF	TGTGCCAGTGTACTAGCGGGGCTAACTCGAACGCAGTATTTT
.	12	TRBV9	TRBJ2-1	.	CASSAGFNEQFF	TGTGCCAGCAGCGCAGGATTCAATGAGCAGTTCTTC
TRBD2	14	TRBV5-4	TRBJ2-5	.	CASSAGGDQETQYF	TGTGCCAGCAGCGCGGGGGGGGACCAAGAGACCCAGTACTTC
.	12	TRBV7-8	TRBJ1-1	.	CASRLLNTEAFF	TGTGCCAGCCGTCTGTTGAACACTGAAGCTTTCTTT
.	12	TRBV6-5	TRBJ2-7	.	CASQGWAYEQYF	TGTGCCAGCCAGGGGTGGGCCTACGAGCAGTACTTC
TRBD1	13	TRBV5-1	TRBJ1-2	once	CASSPGTGYGYTF	TGCGCCAGCAGCCCAGGGACAGGCTATGGCTACACCTTC
TRBD1	14	TRBV6-1	TRBJ1-1	.	CASSRGGQNTEAFF	TGTGCCAGCAGCAGGGGGGGGCAGAACACTGAAGCTTTCTTT
.	14	TRBV9	TRBJ1-2	few	CASGLGPVAYGYTF	TGTGCCAGCGGCCTTGGGCCGGTTGCCTATGGCTACACCTTC
.	12	TRBV7-2	TRBJ2-3	.	CASSLFTDTQYF	TGTGCCAGCAGCTTGTTTACAGATACGCAGTATTTT
TRBD1	15	TRBV5-1	TRBJ2-5	.	CASSGGTGVQETQYF	TGCGCCAGCAGCGGGGGGACAGGAGTACAAGAGACCCAGTACTTC
.	15	TRBV7-9	TRBJ2-3	.	CASSLIRPSTDTQYF	TGTGCCAGCAGCTTAATAAGACCTAGCACAGATACGCAGTATTTT
.	14	TRBV7-9	TRBJ1-2	.	CASSLAPGDYGYTF	TGTGCCAGCAGCTTAGCACCAGGGGACTATGGCTACACCTTC
TRBD1	14	TRBV6-1	TRBJ2-1	.	CASSVQGAGGEQFF	TGTGCCAGCAGTGTACAGGGGGCAGGTGGTGAGCAGTTCTTC
.	13	TRBV11-3	TRBJ2-7	.	CASSFGVAYEQYF	TGTGCCAGCAGCTTCGGGGTGGCCTACGAGCAGTACTTC